Listed below are T cell receptor beta chains from one sample, sequenced in a study of OX40 agonist ivuxolimab in advanced cancers. TCRdb's copy holds only in-frame clones and misses some; the assay was immunoSEQ multiplex PCR. The sample yields tens of thousands of clones, 65% to 90% seen once. The starting material was CD4+ or CD8+ T cells sorted from blood, obtained in a trial of the OX40 agonist ivuxolimab. The origin of the receptors is an adult with an advanced solid tumor such as melanoma, head and neck, liver or kidney cancer. The CDR3 runs from the conserved cysteine through the conserved F or W. D genes are given only for firm matches. Part of the rows lack a size; the others show once, few, many or a class for expanded clones.

NA | NA | TRBJ2-7 | TRBV4-3 | TGCGCCAGCAGCCAAGGCCGCGTGAGACTCTACGAGCAGTACTTC | CASSQGRVRLYEQYF
TRBD2 | NA | TRBJ2-2 | TRBV7-8 | TGTGCCACAACCGCGGGGGGACTAGCGGGGGCTAACACCGGGGAGCTGTTTTTT | CATTAGGLAGANTGELFF
NA | NA | TRBJ2-2 | TRBV13 | TGTGCCAGCAGCTCCCTCGGCGAGGAGCTGTTTTTT | CASSSLGEELFF
NA | once | TRBJ2-1 | TRBV27 | TGTGCCAGCAGTCCCCTCGGGGCAGGTGGCTCCTACAATGAGCAGTTCTTC | CASSPLGAGGSYNEQFF
NA | NA | TRBJ2-2 | TRBV19 | TGTGCCAGTAGCCCCGGCTACGCGAACACCGGGGAGCTGTTTTTT | CASSPGYANTGELFF
NA | NA | TRBJ2-3 | TRBV6-5 | TGTGCCAGCAGTCTCGGAGGGCCCTCAGATACGCAGTATTTT | CASSLGGPSDTQYF
TRBD2 | NA | TRBJ2-3 | TRBV10-3 | TGTGCCATCAGCGAGGGACTAGCGGCTTACACAGATACGCAGTATTTT | CAISEGLAAYTDTQYF
NA | NA | TRBJ1-1 | TRBV30 | TGTGCCTGGAGGCCCATGGGAAGCACTGAAGCTTTCTTT | CAWRPMGSTEAFF
NA | NA | TRBJ1-1 | TRBV29-1 | TGCAGCGTTGCTGGATTGACGGGGACTGAAGCTTTCTTT | CSVAGLTGTEAFF
NA | NA | TRBJ2-3 | TRBV7-9 | TGTGCCAGCAGCTTCTCTTCCAGCACAGATACGCAGTATTTT | CASSFSSSTDTQYF
TRBD2 | NA | TRBJ2-5 | TRBV2 | TGTGCCAGCAGGCCTAGCGGGGGGGGCCAAGAGACCCAGTACTTC | CASRPSGGGQETQYF
NA | NA | TRBJ2-5 | TRBV27 | TGTGCCAGCAGTTTATGGGGCCAAGAGACCCAGTACTTC | CASSLWGQETQYF
NA | NA | TRBJ2-2 | TRBV5-5 | TGTGCCAGCAGCTTAGTGGAACAGAACACCGGGGAGCTGTTTTTT | CASSLVEQNTGELFF
NA | NA | TRBJ1-1 | TRBV19 | TGTGCCAGTAGTATAGACGCTGACACTTTGAACACTGAAGCTTTCTTT | CASSIDADTLNTEAFF
TRBD2 | few | TRBJ2-3 | TRBV10-3 | TGTGCCATCAGTGAGTCAGTGAGCGGGAGGGCGACTTACACAGATACGCAGTATTTT | CAISESVSGRATYTDTQYF
TRBD2 | NA | TRBJ2-3 | TRBV9 | TGTGCCAGCAGCGGCGCAGCGGGAGCCCTTACCACAGATACGCAGTATTTT | CASSGAAGALTTDTQYF
TRBD1 | NA | TRBJ1-2 | TRBV7-9 | TGTGCCAGCAAGGAGGGGGCTGGCTATGGCTACACCTTC | CASKEGAGYGYTF
NA | NA | TRBJ2-2 | TRBV9 | TGTGCCAGCAGTATCAACACCGGGGAGCTGTTTTTT | CASSINTGELFF
TRBD2 | NA | TRBJ2-5 | TRBV27 | TGTGCCAGCAGTTATCTAGCGGGACAAGAGACCCAGTACTTC | CASSYLAGQETQYF
NA | NA | TRBJ1-5 | TRBV6-1 | TGTGCCAGCAGTGAGGACAGTTATAGCAATCAGCCCCAGCATTTT | CASSEDSYSNQPQHF
TRBD1 | NA | TRBJ1-3 | TRBV11-2 | TGTGCCAGCAGCTACCAGGGGGCAGGTTCTGGAAACACCATATATTTT | CASSYQGAGSGNTIYF
NA | NA | TRBJ2-7 | TRBV18 | TGTGCCAGCTCACCAAGTTCGGACGGGACCCCCTACGAGCAGTACTTC | CASSPSSDGTPYEQYF
NA | NA | TRBJ1-2 | TRBV6-1 | TGTGCCAGCAGTGAACTGGAGGGCAGCGAGAACTATGGCTACACCTTC | CASSELEGSENYGYTF
NA | NA | TRBJ1-5 | TRBV7-2 | TGTGCCAGCAGCCCCTTCGGAGGACAGCCCCAGCATTTT | CASSPFGGQPQHF
NA | NA | TRBJ2-1 | TRBV9 | TGTGCCAGCAGCGATGAACAGAGCTCCTACAATGAGCAGTTCTTC | CASSDEQSSYNEQFF
TRBD2 | NA | TRBJ2-5 | TRBV7-6 | TGTGCCAGCAGGGACGGGGCTAGCGGGCAAGAGACCCAGTACTTC | CASRDGASGQETQYF
NA | NA | TRBJ1-1 | TRBV5-6 | TGTGCCAGCAGCTTAGGGGCCCAGGGGAACACTGAAGCTTTCTTT | CASSLGAQGNTEAFF
NA | NA | TRBJ1-4 | TRBV5-5 | TGTGCCAGCAGCCCCCACACTTATGGGCCTGCAACTAATGAAAAACTGTTTTTT | CASSPHTYGPATNEKLFF
TRBD1 | NA | TRBJ2-3 | TRBV4-3 | TGCGCCAGCAGCCGGCTGACAGGGGGCGCGACAGATACGCAGTATTTT | CASSRLTGGATDTQYF
NA | few | TRBJ1-5 | TRBV27 | TGTGCCAGCAGCCGACCCAGCCCACAGTCTGGGAATCAGCCCCAGCATTTT | CASSRPSPQSGNQPQHF
NA | few | TRBJ2-2 | TRBV10-1 | TGCGCCACCTTGGACCTTCAATCCGGGGAGCTGTTTTTT | CATLDLQSGELFF
NA | NA | TRBJ1-2 | TRBV5-1 | TGCGCCAGCAGCTTCCCTCCGGGGGGCGATGGCTACACCTTC | CASSFPPGGDGYTF
NA | NA | TRBJ2-7 | TRBV4-2 | TGTGCCAGCAGCCAAGTGGGGGGTAGGCTCGAGCAGTACTTC | CASSQVGGRLEQYF
TRBD1 | NA | TRBJ2-2 | TRBV19 | TGTGCCAGTAGTATAGGACAGGGTATCACCGGGGAGCTGTTTTTT | CASSIGQGITGELFF
NA | NA | TRBJ1-1 | TRBV25-1 | TGTGCCAGCAGTGTAGGGGTTCGGACTGAAGCTTTCTTT | CASSVGVRTEAFF
NA | NA | TRBJ2-3 | TRBV2 | TGTGCCAGCAATAAGGACCCCACAGATACGCAGTATTTT | CASNKDPTDTQYF
NA | NA | TRBJ1-1 | TRBV19 | TGTGCCAGTAGTATTTGGGGGAACGCGAACACTGAAGCTTTCTTT | CASSIWGNANTEAFF
NA | NA | TRBJ1-3 | TRBV6-5 | TGTGCCAGCAGTTATCCCGGGCCTGGAAACACCATATATTTT | CASSYPGPGNTIYF
TRBD1 | NA | TRBJ2-3 | TRBV2 | TGTGCCAGCAGCCGGGACAGGACTCCAGCGTGGGATACGCAGTATTTT | CASSRDRTPAWDTQYF
NA | NA | TRBJ1-2 | TRBV4-2 | TGTGCCAGCAGCTTGGGTCGCAGGACCTACTCGAACTATGGCTACACCTTC | CASSLGRRTYSNYGYTF
NA | NA | TRBJ2-7 | TRBV10-2 | TGCGCCAGCAGAAACCCCTCAGGGGACTCCTACGAGCAGTACTTC | CASRNPSGDSYEQYF
TRBD1 | NA | TRBJ2-7 | TRBV4-2 | TGTGCCAGCAGCCATACAGGGGTCTACGAGCAGTACTTC | CASSHTGVYEQYF
NA | NA | TRBJ2-7 | TRBV9 | TGTGCCAGCAGCTCAGGAGTCCGCACCTACGAGCAGTACTTC | CASSSGVRTYEQYF
NA | NA | TRBJ2-1 | TRBV27 | TGTGCCAGCAGTTATGGCAGCTACAATGAGCAGTTCTTC | CASSYGSYNEQFF
NA | NA | TRBJ2-3 | TRBV28 | TGTGCCAGCAGTTTATCGGTTTTCACAGATACGCAGTATTTT | CASSLSVFTDTQYF
TRBD1 | NA | TRBJ2-1 | TRBV7-2 | TGTGCCAGCACCAATTTCGGGACAGGGGCCTACAATGAGCAGTTCTTC | CASTNFGTGAYNEQFF
TRBD1 | NA | TRBJ1-1 | TRBV28 | TGTGCCAGCAGTTTCCCTCCGGACAGGCCCACTGAAGCTTTCTTT | CASSFPPDRPTEAFF
TRBD1 | NA | TRBJ1-1 | TRBV9 | TGTGCCAGCAGCGTAGTACAGGGGGGCACTGAAGCTTTCTTT | CASSVVQGGTEAFF
NA | NA | TRBJ2-7 | TRBV10-3 | TGTGCCATCAGTGAGTCGGATACAGGGAACTACGAGCAGTACTTC | CAISESDTGNYEQYF
TRBD1 | NA | TRBJ1-1 | TRBV28 | TGTGCCAGCAGGGGGACAGCAAAGAACACTGAAGCTTTCTTT | CASRGTAKNTEAFF
NA | NA | TRBJ2-2 | TRBV27 | TGTGCCAGCAGTTTCAACGGGAACACCGGGGAGCTGTTTTTT | CASSFNGNTGELFF
NA | once | TRBJ1-1 | TRBV5-1 | TGCGCCAGCAGCTTGGCATGGGGGAATGAAGCTTTCTTT | CASSLAWGNEAFF